A selection of T cell receptor beta chains follows, all from one sample in a study of human T cells and chemical hapten exposure. MiXCR was run by TCRdb on the RACE reads, yielding one entry per CDR3 protein. The sample shows tens of thousands of distinct CDR3 sequences, roughly 5% of them seen only once. Sample: whole blood. These receptors originate from a human donor in good health. Some clones in this sample may be carry-over from other donors' samples. CDR3s include the opening cysteine and the closing phenylalanine or tryptophan. D genes are given only for firm matches. Size values are once, few and many counts, or a class for expanded clones, and some rows have none.

D	V	J	size	DNA	CDR3
.	TRBV20-1	TRBJ1-1	many	TGCAGTGCTAGAGATCCCACGAGGGATGAAGCTTTCTTT	CSARDPTRDEAFF
TRBD2	TRBV30	TRBJ2-7	.	TGTGCCTGGAGTCCGGGACTAGAGGGCGAGCAGTACTTC	CAWSPGLEGEQYF
TRBD1	TRBV4-1	TRBJ2-3	many	TGCGCCAGCAGCCAAGCGGGACAGTGGAGAGATACGCAGTATTTT	CASSQAGQWRDTQYF
TRBD1	TRBV10-1	TRBJ1-1	many	TGCGCCAGCAGTGAGTGGCAGGGGGGCACTGAAGCTTTCTTT	CASSEWQGGTEAFF
.	TRBV7-9	TRBJ1-1	.	TGTGCCAGCAGTTCACACGGAAACACTGAAGCTTTCTTT	CASSSHGNTEAFF
TRBD2	TRBV5-1	TRBJ2-1	.	TGCGCCAGCAGCTGGACCGGGACTAGCGGCCCCTACAATGAGCAGTTCTTC	CASSWTGTSGPYNEQFF
.	TRBV7-2	TRBJ1-5	many	TGTGCCAGCAGCTTATCCCGTCAGCCCCAGCATTTT	CASSLSRQPQHF
.	TRBV7-2	TRBJ1-2	many	TGTGCCAGCAGCTTAGGGTCGCACTATGGCTACACCTTC	CASSLGSHYGYTF
.	TRBV13	TRBJ2-1	many	TGTGCCAGCAGCTCGGATAAGGCCTCCTACAATGAGCAGTTCTTC	CASSSDKASYNEQFF
.	TRBV7-9	TRBJ1-2	many	TGTGCCAGCAGCTTAGACTCCGCGCAGGGGTGGAAAGGCTACACCTTC	CASSLDSAQGWKGYTF
TRBD2	TRBV29-1	TRBJ2-5	.	TGCAGCGTAACGGGACTAACGCAAGAGACCCAGTACTTC	CSVTGLTQETQYF
TRBD1	TRBV20-1	TRBJ1-6	many	TGCAGTGCAGCCGGGACAGGAATTAATTCACCCCTCCACTTT	CSAAGTGINSPLHF
.	TRBV28	TRBJ1-1	many	TGTGCCAGCAGCCCAGGAATACTAAACACTGAAGCTTTCTTT	CASSPGILNTEAFF
TRBD1	TRBV7-9	TRBJ1-1	few	TGTGCCAGCAGCCCCAGGACAGGGATGGACACTGAAGCTTTCTTT	CASSPRTGMDTEAFF
.	TRBV3-1	TRBJ1-1	many	TGTGCCAGCAGCCGGGGGGAGATGAACACTGAAGCTTTCTTT	CASSRGEMNTEAFF
.	TRBV9	TRBJ2-3	many	TGTGCCAGCGCTTCCCCCCCAGATACGCAGTATTTT	CASASPPDTQYF
.	TRBV7-2	TRBJ2-7	many	TGTGCCAGCAGCTTAGAAGGGGGTAGCGTCCACGAGCAGTACTTC	CASSLEGGSVHEQYF
.	TRBV29-1	TRBJ1-1	many	TGCAGCGTGGGTTATCTAAGGGGGAACACTGAAGCTTTCTTT	CSVGYLRGNTEAFF
TRBD2	TRBV3-1	TRBJ2-7	.	TGTGCCAGCAGCCAAGCGGCTAGCGGGGGTACCTCCTACGAGCAGTACTTC	CASSQAASGGTSYEQYF
.	TRBV11-2	TRBJ1-3	many	TGTGCCAGCAGCTTAGGACTCCTAAACACCATATATTTT	CASSLGLLNTIYF
TRBD1	TRBV7-2	TRBJ2-7	many	TGTGCCAGCAGTTGGGGACAGGCTATCTCCTACGAGCAGTACTTC	CASSWGQAISYEQYF
TRBD1	TRBV30	TRBJ2-3	many	TGTGCCTGGCAGGGGGCGTCGGATACGCAGTATTTT	CAWQGASDTQYF
TRBD1	TRBV28	TRBJ1-3	many	TGTGCCAGCACAACTCGGGACAGCAGAAACACCATATATTTT	CASTTRDSRNTIYF
.	TRBV6-5	TRBJ1-1	few	TGTGCCAGCAGTTACGGCAGGCGCACTGAAGCTTTCTTT	CASSYGRRTEAFF
.	TRBV4-2	TRBJ1-1	many	TGTGCCAGCAGCCAAGATGCCGCGGCTTTCTTT	CASSQDAAAFF
.	TRBV7-9	TRBJ2-5	many	TGTGCCAGCAGCCCAATAGGACCCCAAGAGACCCAGTACTTC	CASSPIGPQETQYF
.	TRBV6-2/TRBV6-3	TRBJ2-3	many	TGTGCCAGCAGTTTGACCGCAGAGGCAGATACGCAGTATTTT	CASSLTAEADTQYF
.	TRBV2	TRBJ1-1	.	TGTGCCAGCCGCGTGGGAGCCAACACCGAAGGTTTCTTT	CASRVGANTEGFF
TRBD2	TRBV18	TRBJ2-5	few	TGTGCCAGCTCACCACCCACGACTAGCGGGGACCTACGCTTCCAAGAGACCCAGTACTTC	CASSPPTTSGDLRFQETQYF
.	TRBV4-1	TRBJ2-7	few	TGCGCCAGCAGCCTCAGAAATGACAACCCCCGACACGAGCAGTACTTC	CASSLRNDNPRHEQYF
TRBD1	TRBV20-1	TRBJ2-1	many	TGCAGTGCTAGAGATTCAGGGGGCCCCTCCTACAATGAGCAGTTCTTC	CSARDSGGPSYNEQFF
TRBD1	TRBV5-1	TRBJ1-2	many	TGCGCCAGCAGGGACAGGGACGCTTTATATGGCTACACCTTC	CASRDRDALYGYTF
.	TRBV6-2/TRBV6-3	TRBJ2-1	many	TGTGCCAGCAGCTTACCTCCCGGACTCCCTTTGCAGTTCTTC	CASSLPPGLPLQFF
.	TRBV20-1	TRBJ2-7	many	TGCAGTGCTAGTGTTCCAGGGAGGCCCTACGAGCAGTACTTC	CSASVPGRPYEQYF
.	TRBV4-3	TRBJ1-5	many	TGCGCCAGCAGCCAGGGGGGCAATAGCAATCAGCCCCAGCATTTT	CASSQGGNSNQPQHF
.	TRBV5-6	TRBJ1-1	.	TGTGCCAGCAGCTTGGCGGGAAGTGGCCCTGAAGCTTTCTTT	CASSLAGSGPEAFF
TRBD1	TRBV5-6	TRBJ2-1	many	TGTGCCACGATTTATTTCGGGACAGGGGGCCGTCACCCACACAATGAGCAGTTCTTC	CATIYFGTGGRHPHNEQFF
TRBD1	TRBV24-1	TRBJ1-2	many	TGTGCCACCAGTGACCTCACAGGGGAAGGCTACACCTTC	CATSDLTGEGYTF
TRBD1	TRBV7-6	TRBJ1-2	few	TGTGCCAGCAGCTTAGCGGTCGAGACAGGGAGAATCTATGGCTACACCTTC	CASSLAVETGRIYGYTF
TRBD1	TRBV30	TRBJ1-5	.	TGTGCCTGCAGCTCCGGGACAGGGGTCGTTCAGCCCCAGCATTTT	CACSSGTGVVQPQHF
.	TRBV6-5	TRBJ1-4	many	TGTGCCAGCAGTTACCACGGCGCAGGGGCTGAAAAACTGTTTTTT	CASSYHGAGAEKLFF
.	TRBV29-1	TRBJ1-2	.	TGCAGCGTTGTTGCCCTCAGGGGAGGGCGGGATGGCTACACCTTC	CSVVALRGGRDGYTF